The 3 T cell receptor beta chains in this list originate from one sample, sequenced in a study of T cell repertoires in ileal Crohn's disease. Measured with immunoSEQ multiplex PCR; TCRdb has only the in-frame clones, and not every one. The sample has about 2,600 clones, around 71% seen once. The time point is: neoterminal ileum biopsy at postoperative endoscopy, about 6 months after surgery. Sequencing input: ileal tissue. Every receptor here comes from an adult with Crohn's disease.

The CDR3 bases are TGTGCCATCAGTGAGTCGAGACTAGCGGCCGAGCAGTACTTC. This gives the protein CAISESRLAAEQYF. This chain uses TRBV10-3 with TRBJ2-7, with 9 positions matching TRBD2. The CDR3 covers 14 residues. Trimming cost V 0 bases and J 6 bases; bases outside gene matches: 3. CDR1 and CDR2 (germline): ENHRY, SYGVKD.

V gene TRBV9 combines with J gene TRBJ1-1, with TRBD1 matching 7 bases. CDR3 length: 14 amino acids. V dropped 2 bases and J dropped 3; count of bases not matched to a gene: 4. CDR1 is SGDLS and CDR2 is YYNGEE in the germline V gene. In nucleotides, the CDR3 is TGTGCCAGCAGCGTCCTTACAGGGGACACTGAAGCTTTCTTT. It specifies CASSVLTGDTEAFF.

The rearrangement joins TRBV6-5 to TRBJ1-3, with 8 bases matching TRBD1. Germline-derived CDR1 and CDR2 are MNHEY and SVGAGI. V trimming: 6 bases; J trimming: 0 bases; junction bases outside the gene matches: 4. The CDR3 totals 15 residues. The CDR3 nucleotides are TGTGCCAGCAGAATCGGACAGGGCTCTGGAAACACCATATATTTT. Its translation is CASRIGQGSGNTIYF.